A single sample gave rise to the 12 T cell receptor beta chains below, sequenced in a study of T cell responses to AZD1222 COVID-19 vaccine. Sequencing used immunoSEQ multiplex PCR; TCRdb keeps in-frame clones, though not all of them. The sample has 170,000 or so clones; 87% are singletons. Sequenced material: peripheral blood, taken on day 0 of AZD1222 vaccination. Receptor source: an adult in good health.

This clone occurred a few times. This chain connects TRBV7-2 to TRBJ2-7; 7 bases agree with TRBD1. The CDR3 contains 15 residues. V lost 0 bases to trimming and J lost 4 bases; unmatched junction nucleotides: 6. CDR1 SGHTA and CDR2 FQGNSA come from the germline V gene. The DNA for the CDR3 is TGTGCCAGCAGCTTAGCCCCGGGACAGTTATACGAGCAGTACTTC. Encoded protein: CASSLAPGQLYEQYF.

The chain has TRBV27 and TRBJ2-7; the D is unclear. Trimming pared 8 bases from V and 3 bases from J, leaving 17 bases between. Germline CDR1 and CDR2: MNHEY and SMNVEV (reference sequence). There are 14 residues in the CDR3. The CDR3 loop is CASGRGLGSYEQYF. CDR3 bases: TGTGCCAGCGGCCGTGGATTGGGCAGCTACGAGCAGTACTTC.

V and J are TRBV29-1 and TRBJ1-2, with 7 bases lining up with TRBD1. Germline assignment: CDR1 SQVTM and CDR2 ANQGSEA. The J segment lost 2 bases and the V segment lost 3 bases, leaving 9 bases of the junction unmatched. This CDR3 has 15 amino acids. CDR3 nucleotides: TGCAGCGTTGACCACCGGACAGGAACAAACTATGGCTACACCTTC. This codes for CSVDHRTGTNYGYTF.

The chain recombines TRBV27 with TRBJ1-5, with 10 bases that match TRBD1. The trim removed 8 bases at V and 0 bases at J, leaving 19 bases unmatched. This CDR3 spans 20 amino acids. CDR1 is MNHEY, CDR2 SMNVEV, per germline (reference sequence). The chain's CDR3 is CASGWGQGQPGAYSNQPQHF. The DNA for the CDR3 is TGTGCCAGCGGGTGGGGACAGGGGCAACCGGGGGCCTATAGCAATCAGCCCCAGCATTTT.

This clone is a singleton in its sample. The chain links TRBV28 to TRBJ1-2; tentative D call: TRBD1 (5 bases). The CDR3 is 16 amino acids. Germline V gene data show CDR1 as MDHEN and CDR2 as SYDVKM. V shed 4 bases and J shed 4 bases, with 19 bases lying between them. The CDR3 region is CASSSPAIRGGYGYTF. The CDR3 DNA follows: TGTGCCAGCAGTTCCCCAGCAATTCGGGGCGGCTATGGCTACACCTTC.

The V gene is TRBV4-2, the J gene TRBJ1-1, with D unclear. Deletions cut 1 base from V and 4 bases from J, with 16 bases between. The germline CDR1 and CDR2 sequences are LGHNA and YNFKEQ. CDR3 length equals 16 residues. This CDR3 is CASSQGSRIYGTEAFF. The CDR3 DNA sequence: TGTGCCAGCAGCCAAGGCTCCAGGATTTATGGCACTGAAGCTTTCTTT.

The chain uses TRBV28 and TRBJ2-5; D is uncertain. Trimming took off 3 bases at V and 5 bases at J, with 10 bases between the two ends. Germline-derived CDR1 and CDR2 are MDHEN and SYDVKM. CDR3 length equals 13 residues. CDR3 loop: CASSFRAVETQYF. The CDR3 DNA is TGTGCCAGCAGTTTCCGAGCTGTGGAGACCCAGTACTTC.

The chain carries TRBV2 and TRBJ2-2; 7 nucleotides align to TRBD1. Germline V gene data show CDR1 as SNHLY and CDR2 as FYNNEI. The CDR3 loop spans 16 amino acids. The ends lost 7 bases at V and 2 bases at J; junction bases unmatched: 10. CDR3 coding DNA: TGTGCCAGCACTACGACAGGGAAGGAAAACACCGGGGAGCTGTTTTTT. Its translation is CASTTTGKENTGELFF.

The chain links TRBV19 to TRBJ1-1; TRBD1 matches 9 bases. J was trimmed by 3 bases and V by 10 bases; bases with no gene match: 9. The CDR3 spans 14 residues. From germline, CDR1 is LNHDA and CDR2 SQIVND (reference sequence). The CDR3 coding sequence is TGTGCCACCTACCAGGGGACAGGGTACACTGAAGCTTTCTTT. It codes for CATYQGTGYTEAFF.

The V and J genes are TRBV4-1 and TRBJ2-3; possible D gene TRBD2, 5 bases. This CDR3 spans 17 amino acids. CDR1 and CDR2 from the germline V gene are MGHRA and YSYEKL. V was trimmed by 7 bases and J by 0 bases, leaving 20 bases between them. CDR3 sequence reads: CASTLSGSSPSTDTQYF. Written as DNA, the CDR3 is TGCGCCAGCACCCTTTCGGGGTCTAGCCCTAGCACAGATACGCAGTATTTT.

V gene TRBV6-1 combines with J gene TRBJ1-6; 7 bases match TRBD1. Per germline, CDR1 MNHNS and CDR2 SASEGT. CDR3 length equals 16 residues. Trimming took 6 bases from V and 7 from J; bases not matched to a gene: 12. The CDR3 region has the DNA TGTGCCAGCAGGGAAACAGGGGCAGGGGAAAATTCACCCCTCCACTTT. Its translation is CASRETGAGENSPLHF.

This chain joins TRBV7-2 and TRBJ1-1; 8 nucleotides align to TRBD1. The V segment lost 0 bases and the J segment 1 base; nucleotides outside the gene matches: 4. The CDR3 totals 16 residues. Germline-derived CDR1 and CDR2 are SGHTA and FQGNSA. CDR3 residues: CASSLAAGTGNTEAFF. Here the CDR3 DNA reads TGTGCCAGCAGCTTAGCCGCCGGGACAGGGAACACTGAAGCTTTCTTT.